This TCR beta chain derives from a study of blood T cell repertoires in COVID-19. J gave up 12 bases and V 3 bases, and 8 bases lay outside the gene matches. CDR3 length equals 13 residues. The germline V gene has CDR1 LNHDA and CDR2 SQIVND (reference sequence). TCRdb's copy holds only in-frame clones and misses some; the assay was immunoSEQ multiplex PCR. The sample records about 130,000 clones, around 83% being singletons. Sequencing used PBMCs or T cells enriched from blood (not recorded which). The chain is built from TRBV19 and TRBJ2-1; 7 bases match TRBD1. The sequence derives from a man over 45 who had recovered from COVID-19. The CDR3 DNA sequence: TGTGCCAGTAGTATTGAGGGGGCAGGCGGGCAGTTCTTC. It encodes CASSIEGAGGQFF.